The rows below give T cell receptor beta chains drawn from one sample of a study of blood T cell repertoires in COVID-19. The repertoire was sequenced with immunoSEQ multiplex PCR; TCRdb's copy has only in-frame clones and lacks some. The repertoire consists of 300,000 to 400,000 clones, with 88% occurring once and the leading ten covering 1.5% to 2%. The sample taken for sequencing was peripheral blood. Source of these receptors: a woman in her twenties or thirties with COVID-19, enrolled during active disease. Each CDR3 is given without its conserved first and last residue. Clone size is given for some rows only: seen once, a few or many times, or a class if the clone is expanded.

>once|TRBV10-3
AISGSDRGTGNTIY
>.|TRBV3-1/TRBV3-2
ASSQYTGTTPGGYT
>once|TRBV6-1
ASSVGQGNSNQPQH
>.|TRBV5-4
ASSGEQGSGSNQPQH
>.|TRBV7-6
ASSSYDGGELF
>.|TRBV24-1
ATSDPAHNYGYT
>.|TRBV7-9
ASSTGQSYNSPLH
>.|TRBV19
ASSLYNTEAF
>.|TRBV6-5
ASRQDGGGEH
>.|TRBV27
ASSLFRGEGAEAF
>.|TRBV2
ASSPGGDTEAF
>.|TRBV9
ASSVEQAGGRYGYT
>.|TRBV3-1/TRBV3-2
ASSQSGGANEQF
>.|TRBV2
ASSGQGARQETQY
>.|TRBV5-1
ASSRTSGRYNEQF
>.|TRBV11-2
ASSRGGAGDTQY
>.|TRBV4-2
ASSQDRGMYEQY
>.|TRBV12-1
ASPLRTGNLCYEQY
>.|TRBV6-6
AQGPWRYEQF
>.|TRBV5-5
ASSSVANYGYT
>.|TRBV20-1
SASSGLSNQPQH
>.|TRBV18
ASSPGENQPQH
>.|TRBV4-2
ASSQETGLVGNIQY
>.|TRBV5-4
ASSVDRGNSPLH
>once|TRBV4-1
ASSQTTDRGYGYT
>.|TRBV5-1
ASSMDRPMNTEAF
>.|TRBV18
ASSPLDSNTGELF
>once|TRBV19
ASSGGTVHQETQY
>.|TRBV7-9
ASSLEGAHTEAF
>.|TRBV4-3
ASSQDGRGGRETQY
>.|TRBV7-9
ASSFWGGPEETQY
>few|TRBV7-9
ASSPRHPGNTIY
>.|TRBV29-1
SVEIQGNQPQH
>few|TRBV28
ASSFLGRGMNTEAF
>.|TRBV7-5
ARSLRVLDGYT
>.|TRBV5-5
ASSLIPGEAYGYT